This TCR beta chain was sequenced for a study of regulatory T cells in long-lasting Graves disease (dated by TCRdb to the early 2020s). About the study as a whole: Antithyroid drugs had been taken for less than 3 months by newly diagnosed Graves' disease patients. TCR sequencing covered around 13 persistent and roughly 20 newly diagnosed Graves' disease patients, 33 samples in total. Peripheral blood TCR sequencing and RNA sequencing compared persistent Graves' disease patients with newly diagnosed Graves' disease patients. The study was registered as a clinical trial and conducted in China. What the study reported, not specific to this receptor: Persistent disease showed preferential use of TRBV28, TRBJ1-2 and TRBJ2-5, whereas newly diagnosed disease favored TRBV20-1 and TRBJ2-1. Sequencing and analysis were restricted to the TCR beta chain. Lower TCR Shannon entropy and fewer highly expanded clones were observed in persistent Graves' disease patients than in newly diagnosed patients, which suggested clonal expansion. Because the primary lesion, thyroid tissue, could not be accessed, the study looked at peripheral blood alone. Patients with persistent disease shared more public clonotypes (approximately 2,500) than newly diagnosed patients did (around 980). The small sample size was acknowledged by the authors as a limitation that may reduce accuracy.

The library was generated by multiplex PCR. Instrument on record: Illumina HiSeq 4000. CDR3 regions were amplified by Arm-PCR with iRepertoire HTBI primers to construct TCR beta libraries. Gel purification was performed on PCR products prior to sequencing. The authors processed their data as follows. A total of 62 TRBV and some 13 TRBJ segments were identified across samples and were used for gene usage analysis of CDR3 amino acid clonotypes. COPE and FqMerger were used to merge the filtered high-quality paired reads into contigs. BLAST was used to align contigs to the IMGT TRBV, TRBD and TRBJ reference genes, and CDR3 was defined following IMGT. Clonotypes above 0.1% frequency were classified as highly expanded clones. Repertoire diversity was measured by Shannon entropy, and V-J evenness by the Gini coefficient. A clonotype found in more than one individual was treated as public. TCRdb redid the processing of the public reads, applying fastp at Q25 and MiXCR, and retained in-frame beta chains. A single entry per CDR3 protein holds the most common genes and DNA from its merged rows. The V and J calls were not made by the authors but by TCRdb's processing. The sample table holds 680,000 or so distinct CDR3 sequences, of which 16% were seen once. 18% of the sample lies in the top ten.

The meaning of the sample's time point label: newly diagnosed GD, antithyroid drugs for less than 3 months. RNA was extracted from PBMCs in TRIzol for both TCR sequencing and RNA sequencing. Graves' disease was diagnosed according to American Thyroid Association guidelines. The patients came from an endocrinology department in Xi'an, China. Each patient gave about 8.1 milliliters of peripheral blood, collected in an EDTA anticoagulant tube. Ficoll Paque Plus density gradient separation was used to isolate PBMCs, and no further T cell sorting was done. An Agilent 2100 Bioanalyzer and agarose gel were used to assess RNA quality, and a NanoDrop 2000 was used to measure RNA concentration. In regard to this clonotype: This receptor's antigen is unknown. One base away there is no much larger clone; base qualities are not given.

CDR1 SGHAT and CDR2 FQNNGV are derived from the germline V gene. Including the terminal cysteine and phenylalanine, the CDR3 comprises 16 residues. Only CDR3 DNA is held: 48 bases, read in frame from base 1. The germline V end is reduced by 2 bases and the J end by 4 bases; junction bases left unmatched: 6. Another study also made use of these data, one on T cells in Graves' hyperthyroidism and ophthalmopathy. Per the second study: Graves' hyperthyroidism was defined as stable when no progression to ophthalmopathy occurred over 18 months of follow-up. Hyperthyroidism patients were newly diagnosed, had a disease duration of under 2 months, and were aged 18 to 65 years. Any patient with an uncontrolled infection, another autoimmune disease, pregnancy or lactation was excluded. Diagnoses relied on clinical symptoms, serum thyroxine and TRAb, thyroid ultrasound and orbital computed tomography. The TCR CDR3 was subjected to a first round of RT-PCR using the HTBI primer set and the Qiagen OneStep RT-PCR kit. Most expanded thyroid clonotypes (frequency above 0.001) were also detected in blood, a finding suggesting that blood repertoires may reflect thyroid immune responses. Ophthalmopathy was separated from stable hyperthyroidism by a 13 V-J signature model, with around 90% sensitivity and 81% to 82% specificity obtained in cross-validation and 80%/75% obtained in testing. During validation, the model predicted progression to ophthalmopathy a median of roughly 7.1 months ahead of onset, with almost 71% sensitivity and roughly 75% specificity. To identify TCR V-J signatures that set the groups apart, the researchers used a discovery cohort of 100 or so patients, made up of 43 with Graves' ophthalmopathy and some 58 with stable Graves' hyperthyroidism. Whether ophthalmopathy could be predicted prospectively was tested in an independent validation cohort made up of 18 hyperthyroidism patients plus 17 patients who later progressed to ophthalmopathy. The 100 discovery patients were randomly split 7:3 into training and test sets. In roughly six Graves' hyperthyroidism patients, the study also compared T-cell repertoires from thyroid tissue with T-cell repertoires from blood. After sampling, hyperthyroidism patients received methimazole starting at 30 mg daily, and ophthalmopathy patients received high-dose intravenous methylprednisolone. Libraries were constructed in a second round of multiplex PCR, after which size selection and purification were carried out. The libraries were sequenced on an Illumina HiSeq2000 using paired-end 100 bp reads. SOAPnuke was used to process the raw data, with reads discarded if the reads contained adapters or uncalled bases, had a mean Phred below 15, or lacked an exact constant-primer or identifier match. High-quality paired reads were merged with COPE v1.2.5, and unique nucleotide sequences were defined as clonotypes. MiTCR v1.1 was used to align clonotypes to the IMGT TRBV, TRBD and TRBJ reference segments. The analysis included only V-J combinations with a frequency above 0.0001, which together covered about 99% of the repertoires. A TCS score was defined as the ratio of F50 (clonal expansion) to E x V (chaos), with BLOSUM62-based TCRdist applied between CDR3 peptides within each V-J. Welch's t-statistics and random forest reduced roughly 540 V-J features to 13, which were used in a naive Bayes classifier (R e1071). Sample size was not statistically predetermined, and blinding of investigators to group allocation was not performed. The paper describes TCR Vbeta CDR3 sequencing of around 140 peripheral blood samples, made up of around 41 ophthalmopathy patients, around 78 hyperthyroidism patients and around 17 progressor patients.

The sequencing used peripheral blood mononuclear cells (PBMCs), collected at new diagnosis, from a patient treated with antithyroid drugs. The sequence joins TRBV11-2 to TRBJ2-3, with 10 central nucleotides matching TRBD2. The sequence was obtained from a woman aged 30 to 39 with Graves disease. Donor details come from another sample of the same person, matched by shared clones. The CDR3 is CASSLLPAGGPDTQYF. DNA sequence: TGTGCCAGCAGCTTACTTCCAGCGGGAGGGCCAGATACGCAGTATTTT. Joined to the reference TRBV11-2 and TRBJ2-3 proteins, this CDR3 gives the full variable domain: EAGVAQSPRYKIIEKRQSVAFWCNPISGHATLYWYQQILGQGPKLLIQFQNNGVVDDSQLPKDRFSAERLKGVDSTLKIQPAKLEDSAVYLCASSLLPAGGPDTQYFGPGTRLTVL.